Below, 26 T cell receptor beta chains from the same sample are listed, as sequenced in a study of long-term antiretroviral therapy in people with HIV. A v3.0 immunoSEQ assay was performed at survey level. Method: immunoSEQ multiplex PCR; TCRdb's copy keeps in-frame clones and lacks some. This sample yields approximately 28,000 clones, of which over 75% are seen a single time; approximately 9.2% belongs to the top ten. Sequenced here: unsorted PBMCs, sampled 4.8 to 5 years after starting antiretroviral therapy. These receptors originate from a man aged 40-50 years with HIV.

Written as DNA, the CDR3 is TGTGCCAGCAGCTTAGCACTAGTGCCCGGGGAGCTGTTTTTT. It codes for CASSLALVPGELFF. The chain joins TRBV11-2 to TRBJ2-2, with a tentative D call TRBD2 (5 bases). Trimming removed 1 base at V and 6 bases at J, with 9 bases between. The CDR3 has 14 residues. Looked up from germline, CDR1 is SGHAT and CDR2 is FQNNGV.

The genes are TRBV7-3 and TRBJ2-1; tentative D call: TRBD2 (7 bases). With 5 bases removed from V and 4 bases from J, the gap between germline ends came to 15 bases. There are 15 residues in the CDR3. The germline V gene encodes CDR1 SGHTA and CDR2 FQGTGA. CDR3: CASSPHGGLYNEQFF. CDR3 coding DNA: TGTGCCAGCAGCCCCCACGGGGGGCTATACAATGAGCAGTTCTTC.

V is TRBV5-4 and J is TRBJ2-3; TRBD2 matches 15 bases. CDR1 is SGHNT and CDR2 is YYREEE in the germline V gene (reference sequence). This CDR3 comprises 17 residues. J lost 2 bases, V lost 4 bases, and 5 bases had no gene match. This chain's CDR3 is CASSPGTSGRNTDTQYF. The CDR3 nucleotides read TGTGCCAGCAGCCCCGGGACTAGCGGGAGGAACACAGATACGCAGTATTTT.

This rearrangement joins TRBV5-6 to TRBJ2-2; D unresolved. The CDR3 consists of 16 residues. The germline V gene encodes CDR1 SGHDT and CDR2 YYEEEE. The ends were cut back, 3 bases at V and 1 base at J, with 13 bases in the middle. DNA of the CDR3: TGTGCCAGCAGCTCCCTAGGGTTAATGAACACCGGGGAGCTGTTTTTT. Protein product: CASSSLGLMNTGELFF.

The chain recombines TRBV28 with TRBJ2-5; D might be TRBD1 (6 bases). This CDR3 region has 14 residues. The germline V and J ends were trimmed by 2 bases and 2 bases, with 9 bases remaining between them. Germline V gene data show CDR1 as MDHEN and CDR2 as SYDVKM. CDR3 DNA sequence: TGTGCCAGCAGTTTAAATACAGGGCAAGAGACCCAGTACTTC. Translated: CASSLNTGQETQYF.

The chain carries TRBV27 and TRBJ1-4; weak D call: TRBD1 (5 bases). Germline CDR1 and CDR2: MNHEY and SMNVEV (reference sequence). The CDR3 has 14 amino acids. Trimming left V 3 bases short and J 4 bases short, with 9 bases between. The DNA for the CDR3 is TGTGCCAGCAGTTTGTCGCAGGGTAATGAAAAACTGTTTTTT. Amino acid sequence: CASSLSQGNEKLFF.

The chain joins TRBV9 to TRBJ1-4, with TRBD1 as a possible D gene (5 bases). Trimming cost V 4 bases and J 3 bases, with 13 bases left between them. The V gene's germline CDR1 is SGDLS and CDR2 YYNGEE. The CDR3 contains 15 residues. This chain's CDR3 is CASSLLGGANEKLFF. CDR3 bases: TGTGCCAGCAGCCTCCTGGGGGGAGCTAATGAAAAACTGTTTTTT.

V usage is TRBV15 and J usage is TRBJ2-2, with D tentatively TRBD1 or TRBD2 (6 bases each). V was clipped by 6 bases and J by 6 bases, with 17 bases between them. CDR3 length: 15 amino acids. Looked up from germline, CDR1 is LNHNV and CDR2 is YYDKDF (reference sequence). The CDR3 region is CATSVKGGLSGELFF. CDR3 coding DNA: TGTGCCACCAGTGTGAAGGGGGGCCTCTCCGGGGAGCTGTTTTTT.

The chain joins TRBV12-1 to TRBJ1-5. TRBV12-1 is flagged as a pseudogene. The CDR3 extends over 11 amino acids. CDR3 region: CATATLEPQHF. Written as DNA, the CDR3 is TGTGCCACCGCAACGTTGGAGCCCCAGCATTTT.

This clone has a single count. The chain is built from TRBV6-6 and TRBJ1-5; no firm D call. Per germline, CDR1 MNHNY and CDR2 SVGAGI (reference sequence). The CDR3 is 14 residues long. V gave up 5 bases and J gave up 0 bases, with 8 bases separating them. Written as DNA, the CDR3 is TGTGCCAGCAGTCTCTCCTATAGCAATCAGCCCCAGCATTTT. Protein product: CASSLSYSNQPQHF.

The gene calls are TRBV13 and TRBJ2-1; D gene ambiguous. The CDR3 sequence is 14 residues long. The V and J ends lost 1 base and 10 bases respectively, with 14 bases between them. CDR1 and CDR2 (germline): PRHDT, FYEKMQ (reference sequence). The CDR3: CASSLVGGLQEQFF. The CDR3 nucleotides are TGTGCCAGCAGCTTAGTAGGTGGGTTACAGGAGCAGTTCTTC.

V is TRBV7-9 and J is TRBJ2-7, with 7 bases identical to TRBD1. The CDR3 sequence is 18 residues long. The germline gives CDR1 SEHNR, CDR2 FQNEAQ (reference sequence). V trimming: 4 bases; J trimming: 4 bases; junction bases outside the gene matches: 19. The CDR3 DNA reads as TGTGCCAGCAGCTACCTCCCGGGACAGCAAACTCCGGGGTACGAGCAGTACTTC. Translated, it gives CASSYLPGQQTPGYEQYF.

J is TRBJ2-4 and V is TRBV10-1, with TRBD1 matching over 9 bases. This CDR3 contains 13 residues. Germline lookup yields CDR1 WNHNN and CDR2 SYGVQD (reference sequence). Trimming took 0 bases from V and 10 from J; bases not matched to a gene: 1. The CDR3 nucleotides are TGCGCCAGCAGTGAGTCAGGACAGGGGATTCAGTACTTC. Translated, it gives CASSESGQGIQYF.

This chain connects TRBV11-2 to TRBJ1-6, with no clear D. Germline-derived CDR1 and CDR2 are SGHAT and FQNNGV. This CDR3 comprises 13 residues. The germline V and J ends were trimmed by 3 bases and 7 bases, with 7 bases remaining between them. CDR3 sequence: CASSFRANSPLHF. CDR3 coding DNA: TGTGCCAGCAGCTTTCGGGCGAATTCACCCCTCCACTTT. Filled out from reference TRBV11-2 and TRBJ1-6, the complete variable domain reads EAGVAQSPRYKIIEKRQSVAFWCNPISGHATLYWYQQILGQGPKLLIQFQNNGVVDDSQLPKDRFSAERLKGVDSTLKIQPAKLEDSAVYLCASSFRANSPLHFGNGTRLTVT.

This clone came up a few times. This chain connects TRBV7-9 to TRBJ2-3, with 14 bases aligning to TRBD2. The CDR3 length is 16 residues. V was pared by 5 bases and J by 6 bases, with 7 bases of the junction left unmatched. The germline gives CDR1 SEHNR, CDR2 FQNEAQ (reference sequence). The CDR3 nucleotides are TGTGCCAGCAGCGCGGGACTAGCGGGAGATCCGGATACGCAGTATTTT. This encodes CASSAGLAGDPDTQYF. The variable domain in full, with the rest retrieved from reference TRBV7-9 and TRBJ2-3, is DTGVSQNPRHKITKRGQNVTFRCDPISEHNRLYWYRQTLGQGPEFLTYFQNEAQLEKSRLLSDRFSAERPKGSFSTLEIQRTEQGDSAMYLCASSAGLAGDPDTQYFGPGTRLTVL.

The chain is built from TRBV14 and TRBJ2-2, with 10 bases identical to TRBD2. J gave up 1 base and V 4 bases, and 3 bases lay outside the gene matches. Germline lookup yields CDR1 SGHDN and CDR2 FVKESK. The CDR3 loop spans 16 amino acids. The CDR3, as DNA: TGTGCCAGCAGCCGGACTAGCGGATTGAACACCGGGGAGCTGTTTTTT. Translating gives CASSRTSGLNTGELFF.

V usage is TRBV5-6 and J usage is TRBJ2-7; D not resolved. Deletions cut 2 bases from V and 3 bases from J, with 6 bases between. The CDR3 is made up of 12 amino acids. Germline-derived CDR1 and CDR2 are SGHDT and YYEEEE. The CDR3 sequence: CASSFGSYEQYF. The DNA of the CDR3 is TGTGCCAGCAGCTTTGGCAGCTACGAGCAGTACTTC.

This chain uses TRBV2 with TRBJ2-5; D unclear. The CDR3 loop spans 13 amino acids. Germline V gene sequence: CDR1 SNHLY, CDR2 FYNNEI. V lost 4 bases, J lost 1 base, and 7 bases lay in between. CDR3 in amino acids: CASSVRPQETQYF. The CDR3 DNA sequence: TGTGCCAGCAGTGTGCGCCCCCAAGAGACCCAGTACTTC.

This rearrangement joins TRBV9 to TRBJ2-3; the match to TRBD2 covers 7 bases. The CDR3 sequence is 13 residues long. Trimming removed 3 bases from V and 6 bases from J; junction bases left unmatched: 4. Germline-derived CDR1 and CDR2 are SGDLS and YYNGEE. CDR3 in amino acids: CASSERLADTQYF. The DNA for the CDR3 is TGTGCCAGCAGCGAAAGACTAGCTGATACGCAGTATTTT.

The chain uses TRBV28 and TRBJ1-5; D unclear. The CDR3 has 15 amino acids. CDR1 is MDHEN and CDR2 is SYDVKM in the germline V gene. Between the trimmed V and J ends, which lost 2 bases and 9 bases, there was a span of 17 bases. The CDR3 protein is CASSLPGGDSGPQHF. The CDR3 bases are TGTGCCAGCAGTTTACCCGGTGGGGATTCGGGGCCCCAGCATTTT. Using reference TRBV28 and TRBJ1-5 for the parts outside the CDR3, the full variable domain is DVKVTQSSRYLVKRTGEKVFLECVQDMDHENMFWYRQDPGLGLRLIYFSYDVKMKEKGDIPEGYSVSREKKERFSLILESASTNQTSMYLCASSLPGGDSGPQHFGDGTRLSIL.

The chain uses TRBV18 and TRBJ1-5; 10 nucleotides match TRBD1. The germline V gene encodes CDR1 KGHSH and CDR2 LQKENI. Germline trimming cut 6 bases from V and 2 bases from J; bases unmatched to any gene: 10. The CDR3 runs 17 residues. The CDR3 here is CASSQTGGAGGNQPQHF. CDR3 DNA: TGTGCCAGCTCTCAGACAGGGGGCGCAGGTGGCAATCAGCCCCAGCATTTT. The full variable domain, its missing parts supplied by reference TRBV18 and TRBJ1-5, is NAGVMQNPRHLVRRRGQEARLRCSPMKGHSHVYWYRQLPEEGLKFMVYLQKENIIDESGMPKERFSAEFPKEGPSILRIQQVVRGDSAAYFCASSQTGGAGGNQPQHFGDGTRLSIL.

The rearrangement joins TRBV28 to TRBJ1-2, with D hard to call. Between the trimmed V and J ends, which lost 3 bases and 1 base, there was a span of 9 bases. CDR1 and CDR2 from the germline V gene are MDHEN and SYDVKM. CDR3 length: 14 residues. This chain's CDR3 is CASSFPGVNYGYTF. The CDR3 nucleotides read TGTGCCAGCAGTTTCCCAGGAGTTAACTATGGCTACACCTTC.

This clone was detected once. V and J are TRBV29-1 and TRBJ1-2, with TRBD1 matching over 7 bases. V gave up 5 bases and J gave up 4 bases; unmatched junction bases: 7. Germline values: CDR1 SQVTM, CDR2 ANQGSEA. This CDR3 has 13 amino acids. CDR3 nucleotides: TGCAGCGTTCGAGCAGGGGGTAGCTATGGCTACACCTTC. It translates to CSVRAGGSYGYTF.

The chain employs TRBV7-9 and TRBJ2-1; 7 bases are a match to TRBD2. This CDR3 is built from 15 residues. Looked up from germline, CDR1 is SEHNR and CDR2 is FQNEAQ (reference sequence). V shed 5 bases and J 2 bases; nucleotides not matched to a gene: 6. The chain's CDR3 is CASSHSLAAYNEQFF. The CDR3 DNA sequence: TGTGCCAGCAGCCACTCCCTAGCGGCCTACAATGAGCAGTTCTTC.

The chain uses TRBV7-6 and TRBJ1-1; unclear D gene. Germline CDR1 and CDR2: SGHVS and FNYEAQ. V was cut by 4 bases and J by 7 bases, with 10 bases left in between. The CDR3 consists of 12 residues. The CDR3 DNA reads TGTGCCAGCAGCTCCGGATCCGGTGAAGCTTTCTTT. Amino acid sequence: CASSSGSGEAFF.

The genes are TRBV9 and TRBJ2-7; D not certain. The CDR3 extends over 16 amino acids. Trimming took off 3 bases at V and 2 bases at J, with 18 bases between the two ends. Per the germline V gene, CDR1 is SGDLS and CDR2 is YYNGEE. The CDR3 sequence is CASSANLEVRPYEQYF. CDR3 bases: TGTGCCAGCAGCGCAAATCTAGAAGTACGGCCCTACGAGCAGTACTTC.